These 28 T cell receptor beta chains originate from one sample sequenced in a study of blood T cell repertoires in COVID-19. The protocol was immunoSEQ multiplex PCR, while the TCRdb copy is restricted to in-frame clones and leaves out a portion. The sample has over 100,000 clones; around 82% are singletons. The sequencing input was peripheral blood. The receptor source for this set is a man aged 60-69 years with acute or convalescent COVID-19.

The V call is TRBV6-5, the J call TRBJ1-5, with unresolved D. V lost 7 bases and J lost 2, with 12 bases in between. This CDR3 region has 14 residues. Germline CDR1 is MNHEY and CDR2 is SVGAGI. This chain's CDR3 is CASIRRSGNQPQHF. Here the CDR3 DNA reads TGTGCCAGCATAAGGAGGTCGGGCAATCAGCCCCAGCATTTT.

The V gene is TRBV5-4, the J gene TRBJ2-1; D perhaps matches TRBD1 (5 bases). CDR1 is SGHNT, CDR2 YYREEE, per germline (reference sequence). This CDR3 is built from 14 residues. V shed 7 bases and J shed 0 bases, with 11 bases lying between them. The CDR3: CASGALSSYNEQFF. CDR3 in DNA: TGTGCCAGCGGGGCACTAAGCTCCTACAATGAGCAGTTCTTC.

V is TRBV6-2 or TRBV6-3 and J is TRBJ1-5; 9 bases are shared with TRBD1. With V trimmed by 6 bases and J by 6 bases, 6 bases remained unmatched. The CDR3 length is 14 residues. Germline lookup yields CDR1 MNHEY and CDR2 SVGEGT. The CDR3 here is CASSWTGAVQPQHF. As DNA, the CDR3 is TGTGCCAGCAGCTGGACAGGGGCTGTTCAGCCCCAGCATTTT.

The chain is built from TRBV7-9 and TRBJ1-2; D not certain. The germline CDR1 and CDR2 sequences are SEHNR and FQNEAQ (reference sequence). The CDR3 contains 12 residues. V was cut by 5 bases and J by 4 bases, with 8 bases left in between. The CDR3 DNA reads TGTGCCAGCAGCCCCGACATCTATGGCTACACCTTC. Its protein is CASSPDIYGYTF.

V is TRBV29-1 and J is TRBJ2-7; 7 positions agree with TRBD2. Germline lookup yields CDR1 SQVTM and CDR2 ANQGSEA. Trimming took 7 bases from V and 3 from J; bases not matched to a gene: 6. The CDR3 length is 12 residues. In DNA form, the CDR3 reads TGCAGCGGTCTGACTAGCAGCTACGAGCAGTACTTC. Protein product: CSGLTSSYEQYF.

V and J are TRBV5-4 and TRBJ2-5, with TRBD1 matching over 7 bases. Germline V gene lookup returns CDR1 SGHNT and CDR2 YYREEE (reference sequence). V lost 4 bases to trimming and J lost 5 bases; unmatched junction nucleotides: 5. The CDR3 is 13 amino acids. In DNA, the CDR3 is TGTGCCAGCAGCATCGACAGGGTTGAGACCCAGTACTTC. Translated: CASSIDRVETQYF.

This chain joins TRBV6-2 or TRBV6-3 and TRBJ2-7; 8 nucleotides agree with TRBD1. Germline loops: CDR1 MNHEY, CDR2 SVGEGT. Losses at the gene ends were 0 bases for V and 2 bases for J; bases not matched to a gene: 0. This CDR3 is 14 amino acids long. As DNA, the CDR3 is TGTGCCAGCAGTTACTCGACAGGGGCCTACGAGCAGTACTTC. Translating gives CASSYSTGAYEQYF.

V and J are TRBV7-6 and TRBJ2-3; D possibly corresponds to TRBD1 (5 bases). Trimming took off 6 bases at V and 6 bases at J, with 19 bases between the two ends. The germline CDR1 and CDR2 sequences are SGHVS and FNYEAQ. CDR3 size: 15 residues. The CDR3 DNA reads TGTGCCAGCAGTCCCTCTCGGCAGGGTGGCGATACGCAGTATTTT. Translation: CASSPSRQGGDTQYF.

This CDR3 is CASSVGLAGATDTQYF. The CDR3 DNA sequence: TGTGCCAGCAGCGTAGGACTAGCGGGAGCCACAGATACGCAGTATTTT. This chain uses TRBV9 with TRBJ2-3; 12 bases fit TRBD2. The CDR3 length is 16 residues. J gave up 2 bases and V 0 bases, and 1 base lay outside the gene matches. The V gene's germline CDR1 is SGDLS and CDR2 YYNGEE.

The V call is TRBV9, the J call TRBJ2-1; tentatively, D is TRBD2 (6 bases). This CDR3 is built from 15 residues. Deletions cut 4 bases from V and 10 bases from J, with 21 bases between. Germline CDR1 SGDLS, CDR2 YYNGEE. The CDR3 region is CASSPTSGVGGEQFF. CDR3 bases: TGTGCCAGCAGCCCAACGTCGGGGGTCGGTGGGGAGCAGTTCTTC.

The J gene is TRBJ2-5, the V gene TRBV11-2; D possibly corresponds to TRBD1 (5 bases). The V and J ends lost 8 bases and 0 bases respectively, with 13 bases between them. Germline CDR1 reads SGHAT; CDR2 reads FQNNGV. The CDR3 runs to 14 residues. The CDR3 sequence: CASLGHPYQETQYF. CDR3 bases: TGTGCCAGCCTGGGGCACCCGTACCAAGAGACCCAGTACTTC. Filled out from reference TRBV11-2 and TRBJ2-5, the complete variable domain reads EAGVAQSPRYKIIEKRQSVAFWCNPISGHATLYWYQQILGQGPKLLIQFQNNGVVDDSQLPKDRFSAERLKGVDSTLKIQPAKLEDSAVYLCASLGHPYQETQYFGPGTRLLVL.

CDR3 residues: CASSPGQGRGQPQHF. The CDR3 DNA reads TGCGCCAGCAGCCCGGGACAGGGGAGAGGTCAGCCCCAGCATTTT. The chain links TRBV5-1 to TRBJ1-5; 10 nucleotides match TRBD1. Germline V gene data show CDR1 as SGHRS and CDR2 as YFSETQ. This CDR3 is 15 amino acids long. V shed 4 bases, J shed 6 bases, and the junction held 7 bases outside the gene matches.

The J gene is TRBJ2-1, the V gene TRBV2; D is undetermined. This CDR3 region has 12 residues. Germline loops: CDR1 SNHLY, CDR2 FYNNEI. V shed 5 bases and J shed 9 bases, with 11 bases lying between them. The DNA for the CDR3 is TGTGCCAGCAGTATAGTAAACTTTGAGCAGTTCTTC. Encoded protein: CASSIVNFEQFF.

The chain combines TRBV3-1 (or the pseudogene TRBV3-2) with TRBJ2-5, with D uncertain. With 8 bases removed from V and 0 bases from J, the gap between germline ends came to 13 bases. CDR3 length equals 14 residues. Germline CDR1 reads LGHDT; CDR2 reads YNNKEL (reference sequence). The CDR3, as DNA: TGTGCCAGCGTTACGACTCCTAACCAAGAGACCCAGTACTTC. Translation: CASVTTPNQETQYF.

The count of this clone is one. The J gene is TRBJ2-3, the V gene TRBV27; D possibly corresponds to TRBD1 (6 bases). Germline values: CDR1 MNHEY, CDR2 SMNVEV (reference sequence). The CDR3 runs 19 residues. V lost 0 bases and J lost 4, with 23 bases in between. CDR3 residues: CASSLSAGVVGGESDTQYF. For the CDR3, the DNA is TGTGCCAGCAGTTTATCGGCCGGGGTTGTTGGGGGCGAGTCAGATACGCAGTATTTT.

The chain couples TRBV30 to TRBJ2-2, with D maybe TRBD2 (5 bases). Trimming removed 3 bases from V and 7 bases from J, with 9 bases in between. Germline V CDR1 and CDR2: GTSNPN, SVGIG (reference sequence). There are 12 residues in the CDR3. The CDR3 here is CAWSGVIGELFF. DNA of the CDR3: TGTGCCTGGAGCGGGGTCATCGGGGAGCTGTTTTTT.

The chain combines TRBV5-1 with TRBJ2-7, with 7 nucleotides matching TRBD1. Trimming cost V 5 bases and J 3 bases; bases outside gene matches: 8. This CDR3 is built from 14 residues. Germline V lookup: CDR1 SGHRS, CDR2 YFSETQ. CDR3: CASSSMTGHYEQYF. The CDR3 nucleotides read TGCGCCAGCAGTTCGATGACAGGGCACTACGAGCAGTACTTC.

The gene calls are TRBV6-5 and TRBJ1-2; D remains unclear. CDR1 is MNHEY, CDR2 SVGAGI, per germline. V gave up 6 bases and J gave up 8 bases, with 13 bases separating them. This CDR3 contains 12 residues. The CDR3 here is CASSSRVGGYTF. The CDR3 DNA sequence: TGTGCCAGCAGCTCACGGGTCGGGGGCTACACCTTC.

This chain joins TRBV9 and TRBJ1-1; TRBD1 matches at 7 bases. CDR3 size: 12 residues. Germline CDR1 reads SGDLS; CDR2 reads YYNGEE. V was clipped by 3 bases and J by 9 bases; unmatched bases: 5. CDR3 in DNA: TGTGCCAGCAGCGAGAAGACAGGGAAAGCTTTCTTT. Its translation: CASSEKTGKAFF. The variable domain in full, with the rest retrieved from reference TRBV9 and TRBJ1-1, is DSGVTQTPKHLITATGQRVTLRCSPRSGDLSVYWYQQSLDQGLQFLIQYYNGEERAKGNILERFSAQQFPDLHSELNLSSLELGDSALYFCASSEKTGKAFFGQGTRLTVV.

The table lists this clone with a count of one. V gene TRBV9 combines with J gene TRBJ2-7; 8 positions agree with TRBD1. Trimming took 2 bases from V and 1 from J; bases not matched to a gene: 2. The CDR3 spans 14 residues. The germline gives CDR1 SGDLS, CDR2 YYNGEE. The CDR3 loop reads CASSVQGASYEQYF. CDR3 DNA: TGTGCCAGCAGCGTTCAGGGGGCTTCCTACGAGCAGTACTTC. The variable domain in full, completed from reference TRBV9 and TRBJ2-7, reads DSGVTQTPKHLITATGQRVTLRCSPRSGDLSVYWYQQSLDQGLQFLIQYYNGEERAKGNILERFSAQQFPDLHSELNLSSLELGDSALYFCASSVQGASYEQYFGPGTRLTVT.

This sequence joins TRBV28 and TRBJ2-5; D possibly corresponds to TRBD1 (5 bases). The V end was cut by 6 bases, the J end by 5 bases, with 7 bases between. In germline, CDR1 is MDHEN, CDR2 SYDVKM. The CDR3 sequence is 11 residues long. CDR3 loop: CASRAGETQYF. CDR3 DNA: TGTGCCAGCAGGGCAGGGGAGACCCAGTACTTC.

The genes are TRBV7-2 and TRBJ2-1; TRBD2 is a possible D gene (6 bases). From germline, CDR1 is SGHTA and CDR2 FQGNSA. The CDR3 length is 16 residues. Trimming pared 2 bases from V and 2 bases from J, leaving 13 bases between. CDR3 sequence reads: CASSLSLAKTYNEQFF. CDR3 DNA: TGTGCCAGCAGCTTATCTCTAGCGAAGACCTACAATGAGCAGTTCTTC.

This chain connects TRBV4-1 to TRBJ1-4, with D tentatively TRBD1 (6 bases). Germline CDR1 is MGHRA and CDR2 is YSYEKL. Deletions cut 2 bases from V and 3 bases from J, with 13 bases between. The CDR3 length is 16 residues. The CDR3 coding sequence is TGCGCCAGCAGCCAACCAGGAAGGACAGCTAATGAAAAACTGTTTTTT. It encodes CASSQPGRTANEKLFF.

The chain combines TRBV18 with TRBJ2-1; TRBD1 agrees at 10 bases. The germline V gene has CDR1 KGHSH and CDR2 LQKENI. This CDR3 is built from 16 residues. The trim removed 6 bases at V and 6 bases at J, leaving 11 bases unmatched. The CDR3 bases are TGTGCCAGCTCCCCGTCTAGACAGGGGGCTGGCAATGAGCAGTTCTTC. The encoded protein is CASSPSRQGAGNEQFF.

This chain links TRBV19 with TRBJ1-5, with D perhaps matching TRBD1 (6 bases). Germline assignment: CDR1 LNHDA and CDR2 SQIVND (reference sequence). The CDR3 is 15 amino acids. Between the trimmed V and J ends, which lost 7 bases and 2 bases, there was a span of 15 bases. The CDR3 loop reads CASKRDTAGNQPQHF. CDR3 coding DNA: TGTGCCAGTAAAAGGGACACTGCGGGCAATCAGCCCCAGCATTTT.

The chain is built from TRBV7-3 and TRBJ2-5; D may be TRBD2 (6 bases). This CDR3 contains 15 residues. V lost 0 bases and J lost 5, with 13 bases in between. The germline gives CDR1 SGHTA, CDR2 FQGTGA. The CDR3 DNA follows: TGTGCCAGCAGCTTAACTGCCGGGAGAATGGAGACCCAGTACTTC. It codes for CASSLTAGRMETQYF.

The chain has TRBV2 and TRBJ2-3; TRBD2 matches at 11 bases. The CDR3 loop spans 16 amino acids. CDR1 SNHLY and CDR2 FYNNEI come from the germline V gene. V lost 5 bases to trimming and J lost 2 bases; unmatched junction nucleotides: 6. This chain's CDR3 is CASSSLAGEITDTQYF. CDR3 DNA: TGTGCCAGCAGTTCACTAGCGGGAGAGATCACAGATACGCAGTATTTT.

The V gene is TRBV7-3, the J gene TRBJ2-1; 11 bases map to TRBD2. The CDR3 covers 15 residues. Trimming cost V 5 bases and J 3 bases; bases outside gene matches: 3. CDR1 SGHTA and CDR2 FQGTGA come from the germline V gene. The CDR3 protein is CASSPGTSGYNEQFF. In nucleotides, the CDR3 is TGTGCCAGCAGCCCCGGGACTAGCGGCTACAATGAGCAGTTCTTC.